These T cell receptor beta chains were read from a single sample in a study of T cells in Graves' hyperthyroidism and ophthalmopathy. Each CDR3 protein gets one entry after TCRdb re-called the multiplex PCR reads with MiXCR. The sample shows around 340,000 distinct CDR3 sequences, approximately 18% of them seen only once. Material: blood. The receptors come from a woman in her 40s with Graves' ophthalmopathy. Both conserved end residues are part of each CDR3. D genes are given only for firm matches. Part of the rows lack a size; the others show once, few, many or a class for expanded clones.

V gene	clone size	J gene	D gene	CDR3 DNA	CDR3 protein
TRBV7-2	many	TRBJ2-7	TRBD1	TGTGCCAGCAGCTTAGTAACAGGGGGCGGCTACGAGCAGTACTTC	CASSLVTGGGYEQYF
TRBV12-3/TRBV12-4	NA	TRBJ1-2	NA	TGTGCCAGCAGAGGGGCCAGTGGCTACACCTTC	CASRGASGYTF
TRBV6-1	many	TRBJ2-2	NA	TGTGCCAGCGGGGGGGCAGGGAGGCCCGGGGAGCTGTTTTTT	CASGGAGRPGELFF
TRBV9	many	TRBJ2-7	NA	TGTGCCAGCAGCGTAGGATGGGTTTCGGACGAGCAGTACTTC	CASSVGWVSDEQYF
TRBV6-1	NA	TRBJ2-7	NA	TGTGCCAGCAGCTCCGGGATTTCGTGGGAGCAGTACTTC	CASSSGISWEQYF
TRBV13	NA	TRBJ2-7	NA	TGTGCCAGCAGCTTAGGCCGCGCGGCTAGGTCCGAGCAGTACTTC	CASSLGRAARSEQYF
TRBV11-2	NA	TRBJ2-7	TRBD2	TGTGCCAGCAGCTACCCTCCAGCGGGACGTTTCTCCTACGAGCAGTACTTC	CASSYPPAGRFSYEQYF
TRBV7-2	many	TRBJ2-2	NA	TGTGCCAGCCACCTAAAGGCGGGTAACACCGGGGAGCTGTTTTTT	CASHLKAGNTGELFF
TRBV19	NA	TRBJ1-1	TRBD1	TGTGCCAGTAGTATGACAGGGGGGGCTGAAGCTTTCTTT	CASSMTGGAEAFF
TRBV6-2/TRBV6-3	NA	TRBJ2-7	TRBD2	TGTGCCAGCAGAATACCAGCGGGAGTGGGGAGCGAGCAGTACTTC	CASRIPAGVGSEQYF
TRBV20-1	many	TRBJ2-7	NA	TGCAGTGCTAGAGATAGCCCCTACGAGCAGTACTTC	CSARDSPYEQYF
TRBV28	many	TRBJ1-1	NA	TGTGCCAGCAGGGCTGGGGGAACTGAAGCTTTCTTT	CASRAGGTEAFF
TRBV6-1	many	TRBJ1-2	TRBD1	TGTGCCAGCAGGAAGGACAGGGGGCTGTTCTATGGCTACACCTTC	CASRKDRGLFYGYTF
TRBV7-8	NA	TRBJ2-7	NA	TGTGCCAGCGACTTAGGGGGGGCGTCCTACGAGCAGTACTTC	CASDLGGASYEQYF
TRBV10-3	many	TRBJ1-1	NA	TGTGCCATCGGTCTCGGGGGAACTGAAGCTTTCTTT	CAIGLGGTEAFF
TRBV6-5	many	TRBJ1-1	NA	TGTGCCAGCATGGCAGAGGGACATAACACTGAAGCTTTCTTT	CASMAEGHNTEAFF
TRBV20-1	NA	TRBJ1-3	NA	TGCGGTGCTACACAGGGCCGTGGAAACACCATATATTTT	CGATQGRGNTIYF
TRBV6-5	NA	TRBJ1-2	TRBD1	TGTGCCAGCAGTTACTCCCCGGACAGGGAGAATGGCTACACCTTC	CASSYSPDRENGYTF
TRBV28	few	TRBJ1-1	NA	TGTGCCAGCAGTTTTTGGAGGGCGGTCATGAACACTGAAGCTTTCTTT	CASSFWRAVMNTEAFF
TRBV7-2	many	TRBJ2-7	NA	TGTGCCAGCAGCGCCGCCGACGGGGCCTACGAGCAGTACTTC	CASSAADGAYEQYF
TRBV20-1	NA	TRBJ2-7	NA	TGCAGTGCGGAGCCTCTAGAGTACCACGAGCAGTACTTC	CSAEPLEYHEQYF
TRBV28	many	TRBJ1-2	NA	TGTGCCAGCAGTCGTTGGGGCTACACCTTC	CASSRWGYTF
TRBV28	many	TRBJ1-5	NA	TGTGCCAGCAGTTTTAGCCTTTTACCCAATCAGCCCCAGCATTTT	CASSFSLLPNQPQHF
TRBV27	NA	TRBJ2-3	TRBD1	TGTGCCAGCAGTTTGACAGGGGGCACAGATACGCAGTATTTT	CASSLTGGTDTQYF
TRBV6-1	many	TRBJ1-6	NA	TGTGCCAGCAGTGAATTGGGACCAAATTCACCCCTCCACTTT	CASSELGPNSPLHF
TRBV7-2	many	TRBJ2-7	TRBD1	TGTGCCAGCAGCTCTTGGACAGGGGGGGAGCAGTACTTC	CASSSWTGGEQYF
TRBV7-8	many	TRBJ2-7	NA	TGTGCCAGCACCTGGTCGGGAGCGCTGAGCTCCTACGAGCAGTACTTC	CASTWSGALSSYEQYF
TRBV28	many	TRBJ1-2	NA	TGTGCCAGCAGTTTTCGCGATGGCTACACCTTC	CASSFRDGYTF
TRBV30	many	TRBJ1-2	NA	TGTGCCTGGAGTGTAGGGCAGGGTTATGGCTACACCTTC	CAWSVGQGYGYTF
TRBV20-1	few	TRBJ2-7	NA	TGCAGTGCTCCCCTACCTAGCTCCTACGAGCAGTACTTC	CSAPLPSSYEQYF
TRBV11-2	once	TRBJ2-5	NA	TGTGCCAGCAGCCTAGGCGGGACAGAAGAAGAGACCCAGTACTTC	CASSLGGTEEETQYF
TRBV10-3	many	TRBJ2-6	TRBD2	TGTGCCATCAGTGAGTCGATTCTCCGGGGGAGGGCCTCTGGGGCCAACGTCCTGACTTTC	CAISESILRGRASGANVLTF
TRBV2	many	TRBJ2-5	NA	TGTGCCAGCAAAACCGGGACCCTGAAAGAGACCCAGTACTTC	CASKTGTLKETQYF
TRBV30	many	TRBJ2-5	NA	TGTGCCTGGAGCCACAGGGTAGGGGAGACCCAGTACTTC	CAWSHRVGETQYF
TRBV11-2	NA	TRBJ2-6	TRBD1	TGTGCCAGCACCACAGGGGTGGGTGCTGGGGCCAACGTCCTGACTTTC	CASTTGVGAGANVLTF
TRBV6-1	many	TRBJ1-5	NA	TGTGCCAGCAGTGTCGGGGAGGCCCTGGCGCCCCAGCATTTT	CASSVGEALAPQHF
TRBV6-4	many	TRBJ1-2	TRBD1	TGTGCCAGCAGTGACGGGGACAGCGGGGGCTACACCTTC	CASSDGDSGGYTF
TRBV3-1	NA	TRBJ1-2	NA	TGTGCCAGCAGCCAAGGTCTTACCCCTAACTATGGCTACACCTTC	CASSQGLTPNYGYTF
TRBV2	many	TRBJ2-5	NA	TGTGCCGGGAGCCCACAAGAGACCCAGTACTTC	CAGSPQETQYF
TRBV9	NA	TRBJ2-7	NA	TGTGCCAGCAGCGCCAGCCCCTCAGGGCGGTACGAGCAGTACTTC	CASSASPSGRYEQYF
TRBV6-2/TRBV6-3	many	TRBJ2-2	NA	TGTGCCAGCAGTTACTTCCTACACACCTCGAACACCGGGGAGCTGTTTTTT	CASSYFLHTSNTGELFF
TRBV5-1	NA	TRBJ2-3	NA	TGCGCCAGCAGCAGCCCGACAGACGACTACCTCTTTAGCACAGATACGCAGTATTTT	CASSSPTDDYLFSTDTQYF
TRBV6-5	NA	TRBJ2-7	TRBD2	TGTGCCAGCAGTTCGACTAGCGGGAGGGCCCTCTACGGGCAGTACTTC	CASSSTSGRALYGQYF
TRBV6-5	many	TRBJ1-2	NA	TGTGCCAGCAGTCAGACAGCCTCTAACTATGGCTACACCTTC	CASSQTASNYGYTF
TRBV6-2/TRBV6-3	NA	TRBJ2-7	TRBD2	TGTGCCAGCAGTTACGCAGCGGGAGGGCTTAACGAGCAGTACTTC	CASSYAAGGLNEQYF
TRBV3-1	many	TRBJ1-2	NA	TGTGCCAGCAGCCCCCTCGGAGGGGGGTATGGCTACACCTTC	CASSPLGGGYGYTF
TRBV30	NA	TRBJ2-7	TRBD2	TGTGCCTGGAGTCTCGGACTAGCGGGAGGCGAGCAGTACTTC	CAWSLGLAGGEQYF